A single TCR beta chain is shown here with its context. The data originate from a study of blood T cell repertoires in COVID-19. Original methodology: How many nucleated cells were present was estimated from reference gene primer amplification. Using immunoSEQ multiplex PCR, the repertoire was profiled, and TCRdb retains in-frame clones only, with some absent. The V and J calls and clone size were taken over from that table, and D and trimming were inferred from the DNA. The sample includes a few hundred thousand clones, about 90% of them seen just once. Trimming pared 0 bases from V and 9 bases from J, leaving 15 bases between. The CDR3 length is 14 residues. In germline, CDR1 is LGHDT, CDR2 YNNKEL (reference sequence). The Seattle patients, enrolled during active infection, were followed longitudinally.

The receptor comes from a woman in her twenties or thirties with COVID-19, enrolled during active disease. V is TRBV3-1 (or the pseudogene TRBV3-2) and J is TRBJ2-7; D might be TRBD1 (5 bases). The sequenced sample consisted of peripheral blood. CDR3 residues: CASSQDQGTLGQYF. CDR3 nucleotide sequence: TGTGCCAGCAGCCAAGATCAGGGTACCCTGGGGCAGTACTTC.